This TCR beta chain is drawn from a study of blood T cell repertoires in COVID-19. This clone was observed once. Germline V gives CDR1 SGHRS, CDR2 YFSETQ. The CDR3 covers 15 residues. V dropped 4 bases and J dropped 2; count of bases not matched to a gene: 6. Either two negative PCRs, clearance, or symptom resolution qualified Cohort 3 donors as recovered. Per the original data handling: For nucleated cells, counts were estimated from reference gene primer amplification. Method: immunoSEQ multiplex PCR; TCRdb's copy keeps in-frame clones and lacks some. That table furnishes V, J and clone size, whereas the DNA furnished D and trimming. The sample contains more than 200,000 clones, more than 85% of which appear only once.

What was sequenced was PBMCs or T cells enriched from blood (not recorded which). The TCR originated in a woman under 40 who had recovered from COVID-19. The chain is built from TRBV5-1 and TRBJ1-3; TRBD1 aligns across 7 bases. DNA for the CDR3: TGCGCCAGCAGCCCAGAGGGGGCAACTGGAAACACCATATATTTT. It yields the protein CASSPEGATGNTIYF. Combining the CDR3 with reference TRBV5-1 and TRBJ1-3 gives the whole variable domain KAGVTQTPRYLIKTRGQQVTLSCSPISGHRSVSWYQQTPGQGLQFLFEYFSETQRNKGNFPGRFSGRQFSNSRSEMNVSTLELGDSALYLCASSPEGATGNTIYFGEGSWLTVV.